Listed below are T cell receptor beta chains from one sample, sequenced in a study of blood T cell repertoires in COVID-19. TCRdb's table, derived via immunoSEQ multiplex PCR, lists solely in-frame clones and lacks some. In the table there are about 120,000 clones, around nine tenths of which are singletons. Sequenced: peripheral blood. The receptors were sampled from a human donor with active COVID-19. The donor label of this sample is uncertain. Each CDR3 is given with its conserved first and last residue. D genes are given only for firm matches. The size of a clone is reported for some rows only, either as once, few or many, or as a class for expanded clones.

D	V	length	J	size	DNA	CDR3
TRBD2	TRBV19	17	TRBJ2-1	once	TGTGCCAGTAGTATAGCCCTCCGGGGAGGGAGGGACAATGAGCAGTTCTTC	CASSIALRGGRDNEQFF
TRBD1	TRBV6-5	15	TRBJ1-2	.	TGTGCCAGCAGTTACCAGGCCAGGGGGTACTATGGCTACACCTTC	CASSYQARGYYGYTF
.	TRBV3-1/TRBV3-2	15	TRBJ1-1	.	TGTGCCAGCAGCCATCTTGGGGGGGGCCAGACTGAAGCTTTCTTT	CASSHLGGGQTEAFF
TRBD1	TRBV7-2	15	TRBJ1-4	.	TGTGCCAGCAGGGGCACAGGGGCGGGATATGAAAAACTGTTTTTT	CASRGTGAGYEKLFF
TRBD1	TRBV7-9	16	TRBJ2-7	few	TGTGCCAGCAGCTTCGACCCGACAGGGGGCCCCTACGAGCAGTACTTC	CASSFDPTGGPYEQYF
.	TRBV6-4	12	TRBJ1-4	.	TGTGCCAGCAGTCCTGGGGGGAGAAAACTGTTTTTT	CASSPGGRKLFF
TRBD1	TRBV28	16	TRBJ1-4	few	TGTGCCAGCAGTCTTCAGGGGGCTGTGACTAATGAAAAACTGTTTTTT	CASSLQGAVTNEKLFF
TRBD1	TRBV7-9	15	TRBJ1-2	.	TGTGCCAGCAGTGGGTGGGACAGATCTAACTATGGCTACACCTTC	CASSGWDRSNYGYTF
.	TRBV5-1	12	TRBJ2-2	.	TGCGCCAGCAGCCTACTTAACGGGGAGCTGTTTTTT	CASSLLNGELFF
.	TRBV19	14	TRBJ1-5	few	TGTGCCAGTAGTACTACCCGGGGGTATCAGCCCCAGCATTTT	CASSTTRGYQPQHF
.	TRBV2	15	TRBJ1-3	.	TGTGCCAGCAGTACCCTAGGCAGGGTTGGAAACACCATATATTTT	CASSTLGRVGNTIYF
TRBD2	TRBV28	16	TRBJ2-3	.	TGTGCCAGCAGAGCGGGGGCTACATCAATGACAGATACGCAGTATTTT	CASRAGATSMTDTQYF
.	TRBV11-2	16	TRBJ2-7	.	TGTGCCAGCAGCTTAGCGTCCGGGCAGGGGTCCTACGAGCAGTACTTC	CASSLASGQGSYEQYF
TRBD1	TRBV28	15	TRBJ1-6	.	TGTGCCAGCAGACCCCGGACAGGGTGGTTTTCACCCCTCCACTTT	CASRPRTGWFSPLHF
TRBD1	TRBV30	15	TRBJ1-1	.	TGTGCCTGGAGTGTAATAGGGACAGCGAACACTGAAGCTTTCTTT	CAWSVIGTANTEAFF
.	TRBV13	14	TRBJ2-1	.	TGTGCCAGCACCTCAGGGGGGAGTACGGGTGAGCAGTTCTTC	CASTSGGSTGEQFF
TRBD1	TRBV2	14	TRBJ1-5	.	TGTGCCAGCAGTCATCAGGGGGGATTGAAGCCCCAGCATTTT	CASSHQGGLKPQHF
TRBD2	TRBV18	17	TRBJ2-3	.	TGTGCCAGCTCACCGAGAGCGGGACTAACCATCACAGATACGCAGTATTTT	CASSPRAGLTITDTQYF
TRBD2	TRBV30	13	TRBJ2-2	.	TGTGCCTGGAGGGGAGGGGACACCGGGGAGCTGTTTTTT	CAWRGGDTGELFF
.	TRBV6-2/TRBV6-3	14	TRBJ1-2	once	TGTGCCAGCAGTTACTCGTCCTCTAACTATGGCTACACCTTC	CASSYSSSNYGYTF
.	TRBV28	15	TRBJ2-7	once	TGTGCCAGCAGTAAAACAGGGCCCTGGGGGTACGAGCAGTACTTC	CASSKTGPWGYEQYF
TRBD2	TRBV5-6	16	TRBJ2-3	.	TGTGCCAGCAGCTTGGCCAAGCGGGGAATCACAGATACGCAGTATTTT	CASSLAKRGITDTQYF
.	TRBV29-1	15	TRBJ2-2	.	TGCAGCGTTGAAGATCCCGGACAGACCTTCGGGGAGCTGTTTTTT	CSVEDPGQTFGELFF
TRBD2	TRBV28	14	TRBJ2-1	.	TGTGCCAGCAGCGGGACTAGCGCCCACAATGAGCAGTTCTTC	CASSGTSAHNEQFF
TRBD1	TRBV19	15	TRBJ1-5	.	TGTGCCAGTACCAAGGGACAGGGACTCAATCAGCCCCAGCATTTT	CASTKGQGLNQPQHF